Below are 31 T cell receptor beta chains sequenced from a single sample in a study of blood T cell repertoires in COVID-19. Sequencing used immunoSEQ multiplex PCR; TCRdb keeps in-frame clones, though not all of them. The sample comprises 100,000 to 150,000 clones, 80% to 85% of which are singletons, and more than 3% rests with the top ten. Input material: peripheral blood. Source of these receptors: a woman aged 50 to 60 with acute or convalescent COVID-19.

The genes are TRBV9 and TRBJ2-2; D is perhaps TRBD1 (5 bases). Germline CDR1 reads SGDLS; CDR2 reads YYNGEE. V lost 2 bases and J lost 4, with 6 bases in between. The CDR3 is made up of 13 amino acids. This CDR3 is CASSVQGTGELFF. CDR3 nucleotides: TGTGCCAGCAGCGTGCAGGGCACCGGGGAGCTGTTTTTT.

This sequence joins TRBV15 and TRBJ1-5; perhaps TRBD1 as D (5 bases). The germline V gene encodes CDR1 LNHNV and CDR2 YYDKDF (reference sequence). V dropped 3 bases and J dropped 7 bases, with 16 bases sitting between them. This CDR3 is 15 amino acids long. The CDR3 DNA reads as TGTGCCACCAGCAGGGTGGGCAGGGAAGGGCAGCCCCAGCATTTT. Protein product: CATSRVGREGQPQHF.

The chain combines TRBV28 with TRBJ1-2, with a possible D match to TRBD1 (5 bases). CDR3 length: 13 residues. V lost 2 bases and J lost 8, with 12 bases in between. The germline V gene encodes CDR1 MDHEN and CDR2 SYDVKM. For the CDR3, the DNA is TGTGCCAGCAGTTTACAGGGAATTGGCGGCTACACCTTC. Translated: CASSLQGIGGYTF.

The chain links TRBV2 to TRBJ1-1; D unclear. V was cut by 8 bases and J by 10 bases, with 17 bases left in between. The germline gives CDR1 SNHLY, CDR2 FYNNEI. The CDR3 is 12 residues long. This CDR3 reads CASFFSPEGAFF. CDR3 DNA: TGTGCCAGCTTTTTTAGCCCCGAGGGAGCTTTCTTT. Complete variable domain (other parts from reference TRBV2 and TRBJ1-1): EPEVTQTPSHQVTQMGQEVILRCVPISNHLYFYWYRQILGQKVEFLVSFYNNEISEKSEIFDDQFSVERPDGSNFTLKIRSTKLEDSAMYFCASFFSPEGAFFGQGTRLTVV.

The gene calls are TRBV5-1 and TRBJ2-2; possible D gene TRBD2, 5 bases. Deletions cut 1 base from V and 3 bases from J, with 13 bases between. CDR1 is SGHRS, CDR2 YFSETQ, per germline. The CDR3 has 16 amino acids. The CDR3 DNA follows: TGCGCCAGCAGCTTGACTCCCGCGGAGGACACCGGGGAGCTGTTTTTT. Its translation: CASSLTPAEDTGELFF.

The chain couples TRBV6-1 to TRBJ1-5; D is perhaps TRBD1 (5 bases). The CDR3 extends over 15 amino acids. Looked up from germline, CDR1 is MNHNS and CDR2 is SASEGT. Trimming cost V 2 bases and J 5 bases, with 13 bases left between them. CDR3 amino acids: CASSESSRGDQPQHF. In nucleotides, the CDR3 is TGTGCCAGCAGTGAAAGTAGTCGGGGGGATCAGCCCCAGCATTTT.

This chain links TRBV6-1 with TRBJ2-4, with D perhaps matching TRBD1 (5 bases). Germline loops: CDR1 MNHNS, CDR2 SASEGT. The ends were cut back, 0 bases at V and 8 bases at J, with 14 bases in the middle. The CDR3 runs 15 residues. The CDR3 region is CASSEARGRSDIQYF. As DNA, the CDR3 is TGTGCCAGCAGTGAAGCTAGGGGCCGCTCAGACATTCAGTACTTC.

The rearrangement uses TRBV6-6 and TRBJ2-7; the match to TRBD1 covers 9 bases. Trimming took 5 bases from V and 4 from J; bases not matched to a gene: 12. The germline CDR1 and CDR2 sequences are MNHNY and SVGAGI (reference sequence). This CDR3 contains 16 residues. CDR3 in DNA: TGTGCCAGCAGTCCGACCGCGGGACAGGGTTTTTACGAGCAGTACTTC. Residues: CASSPTAGQGFYEQYF.

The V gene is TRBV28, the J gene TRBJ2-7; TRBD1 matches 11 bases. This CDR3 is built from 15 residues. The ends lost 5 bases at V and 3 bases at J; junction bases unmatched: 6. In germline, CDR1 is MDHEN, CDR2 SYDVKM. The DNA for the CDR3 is TGTGCCAGCAGTCAAATTGGGACAGGGGGCTACGAGCAGTACTTC. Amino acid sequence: CASSQIGTGGYEQYF.

CDR3 sequence: CASSLQENTEAFF. CDR3 nucleotide sequence: TGTGCCAGCAGCCTACAGGAAAACACTGAAGCTTTCTTT. This chain links TRBV12-3 or TRBV12-4 with TRBJ1-1, with a tentative D call TRBD1 (5 bases). CDR3 length equals 13 residues. The V gene lost 6 bases and the J gene lost 2 bases, with 10 bases spanning the gap.

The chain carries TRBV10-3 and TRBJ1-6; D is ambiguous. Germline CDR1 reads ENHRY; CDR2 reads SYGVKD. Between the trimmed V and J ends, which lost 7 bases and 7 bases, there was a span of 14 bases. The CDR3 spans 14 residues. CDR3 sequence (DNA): TGTGCCATCACGAGCGGGATAAGAAATTCACCCCTCCACTTT. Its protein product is CAITSGIRNSPLHF.

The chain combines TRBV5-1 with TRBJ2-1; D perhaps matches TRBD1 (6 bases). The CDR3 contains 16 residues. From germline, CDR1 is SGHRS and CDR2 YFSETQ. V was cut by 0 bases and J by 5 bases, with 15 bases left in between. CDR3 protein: CASSLGFNREDNEQFF. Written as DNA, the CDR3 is TGCGCCAGCAGCTTGGGCTTCAACAGGGAAGACAATGAGCAGTTCTTC.

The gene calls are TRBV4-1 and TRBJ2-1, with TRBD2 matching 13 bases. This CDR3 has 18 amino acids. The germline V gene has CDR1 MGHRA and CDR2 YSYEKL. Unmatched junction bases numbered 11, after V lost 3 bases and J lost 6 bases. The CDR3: CASSHQTSGGASGNEQFF. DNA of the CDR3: TGCGCCAGCAGCCACCAAACTAGCGGGGGGGCTTCAGGCAATGAGCAGTTCTTC.

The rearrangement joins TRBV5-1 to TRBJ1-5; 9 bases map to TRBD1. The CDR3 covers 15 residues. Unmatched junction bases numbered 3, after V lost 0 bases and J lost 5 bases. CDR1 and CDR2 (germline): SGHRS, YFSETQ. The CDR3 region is CASSLAGTGYQPQHF. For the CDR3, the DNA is TGCGCCAGCAGCTTGGCCGGGACAGGGTATCAGCCCCAGCATTTT.

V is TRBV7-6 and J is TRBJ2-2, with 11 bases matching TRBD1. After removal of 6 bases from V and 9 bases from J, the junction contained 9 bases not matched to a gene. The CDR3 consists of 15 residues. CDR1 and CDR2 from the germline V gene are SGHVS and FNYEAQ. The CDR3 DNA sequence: TGTGCCAGCAGTACGGGACAGGGGGGCTTGCGGGAGCTGTTTTTT. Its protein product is CASSTGQGGLRELFF.

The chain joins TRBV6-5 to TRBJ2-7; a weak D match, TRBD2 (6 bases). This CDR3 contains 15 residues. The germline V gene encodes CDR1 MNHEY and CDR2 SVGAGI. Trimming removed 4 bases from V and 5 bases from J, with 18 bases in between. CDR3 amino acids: CASSWTLAGNDEQYF. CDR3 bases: TGTGCCAGCAGTTGGACTTTGGCGGGGAACGACGAGCAGTACTTC.

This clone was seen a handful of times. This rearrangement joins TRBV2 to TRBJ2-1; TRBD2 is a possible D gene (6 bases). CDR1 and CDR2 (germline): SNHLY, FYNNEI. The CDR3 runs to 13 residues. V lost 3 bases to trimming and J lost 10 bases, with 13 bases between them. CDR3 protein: CASSDPTSLEQFF. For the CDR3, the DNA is TGTGCCAGCAGTGACCCCACTAGCCTGGAGCAGTTCTTC.

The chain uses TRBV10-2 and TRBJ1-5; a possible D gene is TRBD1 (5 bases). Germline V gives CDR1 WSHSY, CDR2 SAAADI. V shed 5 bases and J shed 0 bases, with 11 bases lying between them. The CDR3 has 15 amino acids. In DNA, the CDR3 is TGCGCCAGCAGTTTTGACAGTGCTAGCAATCAGCCCCAGCATTTT. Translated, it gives CASSFDSASNQPQHF.

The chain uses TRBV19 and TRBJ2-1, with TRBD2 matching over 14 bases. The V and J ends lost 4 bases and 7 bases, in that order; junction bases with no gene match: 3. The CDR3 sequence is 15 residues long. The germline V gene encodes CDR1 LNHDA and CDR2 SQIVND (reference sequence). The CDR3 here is CASSTGTSGSNEQFF. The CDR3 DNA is TGTGCCAGTAGTACTGGGACTAGCGGGAGTAATGAGCAGTTCTTC.

The CDR3 DNA reads as TGCAGCGTTGAAGATAACACAGCCTCTGGGGCCAACGTCCTGACTTTC. Translation: CSVEDNTASGANVLTF. The V gene is TRBV29-1, the J gene TRBJ2-6; D is unresolved. Germline lookup yields CDR1 SQVTM and CDR2 ANQGSEA. The V and J ends lost 0 bases and 0 bases respectively, with 9 bases between them. The CDR3 totals 16 residues.

The CDR3 DNA reads as TGTGCCAGTAGTATAGGCAGGTACATGAACACTGAAGCTTTCTTT. This gives the protein CASSIGRYMNTEAFF. The rearrangement uses TRBV19 and TRBJ1-1; no clear D. Germline assignment: CDR1 LNHDA and CDR2 SQIVND (reference sequence). V was pared by 1 base and J by 0 bases, with 9 bases between. This CDR3 has 15 residues. The whole variable domain, filled in from reference TRBV19 and TRBJ1-1, reads DGGITQSPKYLFRKEGQNVTLSCEQNLNHDAMYWYRQDPGQGLRLIYYSQIVNDFQKGDIAEGYSVSREKKESFPLTVTSAQKNPTAFYLCASSIGRYMNTEAFFGQGTRLTVV.

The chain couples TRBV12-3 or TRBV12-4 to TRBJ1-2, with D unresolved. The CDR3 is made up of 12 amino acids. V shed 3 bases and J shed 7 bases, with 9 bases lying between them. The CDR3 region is CASSLGSGGYTF. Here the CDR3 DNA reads TGTGCCAGCAGTTTGGGTAGCGGTGGCTACACCTTC.

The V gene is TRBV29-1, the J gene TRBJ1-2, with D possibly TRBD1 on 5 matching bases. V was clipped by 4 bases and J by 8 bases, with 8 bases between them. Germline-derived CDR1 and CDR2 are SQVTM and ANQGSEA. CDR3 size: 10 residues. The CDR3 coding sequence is TGCAGCGTTGGGGGGGACGGCTACACCTTC. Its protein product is CSVGGDGYTF.

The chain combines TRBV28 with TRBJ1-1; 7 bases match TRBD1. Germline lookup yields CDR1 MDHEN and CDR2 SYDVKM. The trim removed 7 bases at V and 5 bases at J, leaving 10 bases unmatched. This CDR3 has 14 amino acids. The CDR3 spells CASTEATGVTEAFF. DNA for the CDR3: TGTGCCAGCACCGAAGCCACAGGGGTTACTGAAGCTTTCTTT.

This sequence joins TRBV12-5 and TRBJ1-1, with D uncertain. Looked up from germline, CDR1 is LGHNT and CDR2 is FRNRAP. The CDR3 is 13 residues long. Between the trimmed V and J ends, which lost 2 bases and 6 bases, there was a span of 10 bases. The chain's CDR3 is CASGLWGDSEAFF. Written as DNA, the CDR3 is TGTGCTAGTGGTTTGTGGGGAGACTCTGAAGCTTTCTTT.

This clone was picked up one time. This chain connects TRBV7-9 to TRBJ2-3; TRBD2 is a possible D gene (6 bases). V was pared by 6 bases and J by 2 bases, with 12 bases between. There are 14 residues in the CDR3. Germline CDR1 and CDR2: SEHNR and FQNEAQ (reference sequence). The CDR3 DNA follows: TGTGCCAGCAGACGTGGGGGGTTCACAGATACGCAGTATTTT. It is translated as CASRRGGFTDTQYF.

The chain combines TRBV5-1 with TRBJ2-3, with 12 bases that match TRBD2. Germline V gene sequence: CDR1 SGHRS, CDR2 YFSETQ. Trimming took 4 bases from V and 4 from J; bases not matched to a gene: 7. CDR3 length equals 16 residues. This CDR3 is CASSLALAGGPDTQYF. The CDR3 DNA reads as TGCGCCAGCAGCCTGGCCCTAGCGGGGGGGCCAGATACGCAGTATTTT.

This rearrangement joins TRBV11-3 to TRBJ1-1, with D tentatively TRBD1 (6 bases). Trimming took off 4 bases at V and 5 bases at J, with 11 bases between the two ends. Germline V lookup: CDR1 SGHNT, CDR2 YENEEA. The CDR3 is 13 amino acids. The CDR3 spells CASSSRTETEAFF. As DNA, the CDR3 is TGTGCCAGCAGCTCTCGGACAGAAACTGAAGCTTTCTTT.

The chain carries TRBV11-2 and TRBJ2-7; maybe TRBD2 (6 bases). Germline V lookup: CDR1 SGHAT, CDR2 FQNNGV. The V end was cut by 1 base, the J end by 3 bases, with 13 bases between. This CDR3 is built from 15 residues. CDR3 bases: TGTGCCAGCAGCTTAGGCGGTAGCGGAGTCTACGAGCAGTACTTC. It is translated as CASSLGGSGVYEQYF.

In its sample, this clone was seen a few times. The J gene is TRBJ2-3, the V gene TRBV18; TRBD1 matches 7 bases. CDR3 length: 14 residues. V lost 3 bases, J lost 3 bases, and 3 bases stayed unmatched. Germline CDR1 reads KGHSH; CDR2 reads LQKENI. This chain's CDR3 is CASSPRQGTDTQYF. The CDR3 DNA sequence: TGTGCCAGCTCACCTAGACAGGGAACAGATACGCAGTATTTT. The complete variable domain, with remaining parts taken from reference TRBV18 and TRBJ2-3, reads NAGVMQNPRHLVRRRGQEARLRCSPMKGHSHVYWYRQLPEEGLKFMVYLQKENIIDESGMPKERFSAEFPKEGPSILRIQQVVRGDSAAYFCASSPRQGTDTQYFGPGTRLTVL.

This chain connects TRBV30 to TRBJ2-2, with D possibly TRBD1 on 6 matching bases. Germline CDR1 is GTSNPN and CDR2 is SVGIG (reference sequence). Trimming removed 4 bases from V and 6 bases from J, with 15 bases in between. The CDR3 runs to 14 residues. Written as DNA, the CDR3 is TGTGCCTGGAAAAGGCCAGGGGTCGCCGGGGAGCTGTTTTTT. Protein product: CAWKRPGVAGELFF.